Listed here are 18 T cell receptor beta chains from one sample, sequenced in a study of OX40 agonist ivuxolimab in advanced cancers. Generated by immunoSEQ multiplex PCR, the TCRdb table keeps only in-frame clones and is missing some. Altogether about 14,000 clones are present, over 60% being singletons, with the ten largest covering around 29%. This material consisted of CD4+ or CD8+ T cells sorted from blood, taken in a trial of the OX40 agonist ivuxolimab. These receptors originate from an adult with an advanced solid tumor such as melanoma, head and neck, liver or kidney cancer.

Concerning this clone: Other DNA sequences in this sample translate to the same CDR3. The V call is TRBV19, the J call TRBJ2-7; 7 bases fit TRBD1. Germline V lookup: CDR1 LNHDA, CDR2 SQIVND (reference sequence). The V segment lost 4 bases and the J segment 3 bases; nucleotides outside the gene matches: 3. This CDR3 has 13 amino acids. CDR3 DNA: TGTGCCAGTAGTACGGGGACAGTCTACGAGCAGTACTTC. This encodes CASSTGTVYEQYF.

The chain couples TRBV27 to TRBJ2-1; TRBD2 matches 8 bases. Germline CDR1 is MNHEY and CDR2 is SMNVEV (reference sequence). V trimming: 5 bases; J trimming: 6 bases; junction bases outside the gene matches: 15. The CDR3 length is 17 residues. CDR3 bases: TGTGCCAGCAGTCTTCCCTTCGGGAGCGGGAGAATCAATGAGCAGTTCTTC. Its protein product is CASSLPFGSGRINEQFF.

The chain is built from TRBV2 and TRBJ2-5; 12 bases align to TRBD2. This CDR3 spans 14 amino acids. Germline-derived CDR1 and CDR2 are SNHLY and FYNNEI. The trim removed 6 bases at V and 5 bases at J, leaving 4 bases unmatched. The CDR3: CASRRTSGMETQYF. In nucleotides, the CDR3 is TGTGCCAGCAGAAGGACTAGCGGGATGGAGACCCAGTACTTC.

The V gene is TRBV7-3, the J gene TRBJ2-2; 12 positions match TRBD2. CDR1 and CDR2 (germline): SGHTA, FQGTGA. The CDR3 has 16 amino acids. V lost 6 bases and J lost 6; bases outside the gene matches: 8. CDR3 loop: CASRRAGTSGSGELFF. The DNA for the CDR3 is TGTGCCAGCAGGCGAGCCGGGACTAGCGGGTCCGGGGAGCTGTTTTTT.

V and J are TRBV9 and TRBJ2-1; 12 positions match TRBD2. The V and J ends lost 3 bases and 8 bases, in that order; junction bases with no gene match: 6. This CDR3 is built from 15 residues. Germline CDR1 and CDR2: SGDLS and YYNGEE. CDR3 bases: TGTGCCAGCAGCGCGCTAAGACTAGCGGGAGATGAGCAGTTCTTC. Translation: CASSALRLAGDEQFF.

The rearrangement uses TRBV5-4 and TRBJ2-6; D call uncertain. The V and J ends lost 0 bases and 2 bases respectively, with 6 bases between them. CDR3 length: 15 amino acids. Germline V lookup: CDR1 SGHNT, CDR2 YYREEE (reference sequence). As DNA, the CDR3 is TGTGCCAGCAGCTTGGTCGAGGCTGGGGCCAACGTCCTGACTTTC. Its translation is CASSLVEAGANVLTF. Drawing the rest from reference TRBV5-4 and TRBJ2-6, the complete variable domain is ETGVTQSPTHLIKTRGQQVTLRCSSQSGHNTVSWYQQALGQGPQFIFQYYREEENGRGNFPPRFSGLQFPNYSSELNVNALELDDSALYLCASSLVEAGANVLTFGAGSRLTVL.

V gene TRBV6-1 combines with J gene TRBJ2-1, with 9 bases matching TRBD1. Germline V gene lookup returns CDR1 MNHNS and CDR2 SASEGT. The CDR3 is 13 amino acids. Trimming at V came to 8 bases and at J to 3 bases, leaving 2 bases not matched to a gene. For the CDR3, the DNA is TGTGCCAGCCGGACAGGGGTCTACAATGAGCAGTTCTTC. Protein: CASRTGVYNEQFF.

This clone was seen a handful of times. The chain has TRBV2 and TRBJ2-5; no clear D. The CDR3 is 11 residues long. The germline V gene encodes CDR1 SNHLY and CDR2 FYNNEI. V lost 3 bases, J lost 6 bases, and 5 bases lay in between. DNA for the CDR3: TGTGCCAGCAGTGACTTCAAGACCCAGTACTTC. It codes for CASSDFKTQYF.

The genes are TRBV6-5 and TRBJ2-7; 9 bases are shared with TRBD1. Germline V gene data show CDR1 as MNHEY and CDR2 as SVGAGI. V was pared by 0 bases and J by 4 bases, with 1 base of the junction left unmatched. The CDR3 extends over 14 amino acids. The CDR3 loop reads CASSYSGTGYEQYF. Here the CDR3 DNA reads TGTGCCAGCAGTTACTCCGGGACAGGGTACGAGCAGTACTTC.

The chain has TRBV18 and TRBJ2-3, with D hard to call. Between the trimmed V and J ends, which lost 4 bases and 4 bases, there was a span of 6 bases. Germline assignment: CDR1 KGHSH and CDR2 LQKENI. The length of the CDR3 is 12 residues. This chain's CDR3 is CASSHEPDTQYF. As DNA, the CDR3 is TGTGCCAGCTCACACGAGCCAGATACGCAGTATTTT.

This clone was recorded only once. V gene TRBV29-1 combines with J gene TRBJ1-2, with D hard to call. V was trimmed by 3 bases and J by 4 bases, leaving 3 bases between them. This CDR3 has 10 residues. Germline loops: CDR1 SQVTM, CDR2 ANQGSEA. For the CDR3, the DNA is TGCAGCGTTGACAGCTATGGCTACACCTTC. This translates into CSVDSYGYTF.

The chain recombines TRBV29-1 with TRBJ1-1; D unresolved. Germline assignment: CDR1 SQVTM and CDR2 ANQGSEA. V was pared by 3 bases and J by 1 base, with 6 bases between. This CDR3 region has 12 residues. CDR3 bases: TGCAGCGTTGATCGGCAGAACACTGAAGCTTTCTTT. It codes for CSVDRQNTEAFF.

The V call is TRBV5-4, the J call TRBJ2-1; D remains ambiguous. CDR1 is SGHNT, CDR2 YYREEE, per germline (reference sequence). Trimming removed 1 base at V and 8 bases at J, with 10 bases between. The CDR3 has 13 residues. Here the CDR3 DNA reads TGTGCCAGCAGCTTGCGGGTCGCTTATGAGCAGTTCTTC. Protein: CASSLRVAYEQFF.

V and J are TRBV5-4 and TRBJ2-2, with 7 bases matching TRBD2. The CDR3 extends over 15 amino acids. Per germline, CDR1 SGHNT and CDR2 YYREEE (reference sequence). V shed 0 bases, J shed 4 bases, and the junction held 3 bases outside the gene matches. The CDR3 bases are TGTGCCAGCAGCTTGGTGGCTAGCGGCACCGGGGAGCTGTTTTTT. Amino acid sequence: CASSLVASGTGELFF.

The chain has TRBV7-9 and TRBJ2-3, with D possibly matching TRBD2 (5 bases). Germline CDR1 reads SEHNR; CDR2 reads FQNEAQ (reference sequence). CDR3 length: 14 residues. Trimming pared 6 bases from V and 3 bases from J, leaving 13 bases between. CDR3 coding DNA: TGTGCCAGCAGACGAGAACTAGTTACAGATACGCAGTATTTT. Translation: CASRRELVTDTQYF. Filled out from reference TRBV7-9 and TRBJ2-3, the complete variable domain reads DTGVSQNPRHKITKRGQNVTFRCDPISEHNRLYWYRQTLGQGPEFLTYFQNEAQLEKSRLLSDRFSAERPKGSFSTLEIQRTEQGDSAMYLCASRRELVTDTQYFGPGTRLTVL.

The chain couples TRBV2 to TRBJ1-4, with D tentatively TRBD1 (6 bases). Germline V gene lookup returns CDR1 SNHLY and CDR2 FYNNEI. The CDR3 has 13 amino acids. V was trimmed by 6 bases and J by 7 bases, leaving 12 bases between them. The CDR3 nucleotides are TGTGCCAGCAGGAGGACAGAAGGTGAAAAACTGTTTTTT. Amino acids: CASRRTEGEKLFF. Variable domain in full (rest from reference TRBV2 and TRBJ1-4): EPEVTQTPSHQVTQMGQEVILRCVPISNHLYFYWYRQILGQKVEFLVSFYNNEISEKSEIFDDQFSVERPDGSNFTLKIRSTKLEDSAMYFCASRRTEGEKLFFGSGTQLSVL.

The chain couples TRBV6-1 to TRBJ2-7, with D perhaps TRBD1 (5 bases). Trimming stripped 6 bases from V and 2 bases from J, with 17 bases between. CDR1 is MNHNS and CDR2 is SASEGT in the germline V gene. The CDR3 has 15 amino acids. This CDR3 is CASSQRAGQAYEQYF. The DNA of the CDR3 is TGTGCCAGCAGCCAAAGGGCAGGGCAAGCCTACGAGCAGTACTTC.

CDR3 DNA: TGTGCCTGGAGTGGACAGGGGTCTGGAAACACCATATATTTT. It is translated as CAWSGQGSGNTIYF. The chain employs TRBV30 and TRBJ1-3, with 8 bases lining up with TRBD1. CDR3 length: 14 amino acids. From germline, CDR1 is GTSNPN and CDR2 SVGIG (reference sequence). The J segment lost 1 base and the V segment lost 1 base, leaving 0 bases of the junction unmatched.